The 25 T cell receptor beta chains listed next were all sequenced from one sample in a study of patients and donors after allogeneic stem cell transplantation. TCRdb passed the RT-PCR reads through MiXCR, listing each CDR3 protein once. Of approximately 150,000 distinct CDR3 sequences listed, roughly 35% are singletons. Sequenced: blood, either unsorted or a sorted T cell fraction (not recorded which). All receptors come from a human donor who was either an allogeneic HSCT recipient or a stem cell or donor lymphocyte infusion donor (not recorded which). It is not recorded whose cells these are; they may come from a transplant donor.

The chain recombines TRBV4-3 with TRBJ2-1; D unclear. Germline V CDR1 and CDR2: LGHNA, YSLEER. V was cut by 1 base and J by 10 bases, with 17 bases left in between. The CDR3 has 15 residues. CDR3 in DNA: TGCGCCAGCAGCCAAGGTCCGCACACCCTAGGGGAGCAGTTCTTC. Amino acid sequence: CASSQGPHTLGEQFF.

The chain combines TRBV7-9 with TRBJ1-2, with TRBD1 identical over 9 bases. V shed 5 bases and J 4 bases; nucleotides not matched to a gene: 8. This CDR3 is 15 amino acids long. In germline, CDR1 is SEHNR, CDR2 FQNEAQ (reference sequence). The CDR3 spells CASSTRTGDIYGYTF. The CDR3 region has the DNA TGTGCCAGCAGCACGCGGACAGGGGATATCTATGGCTACACCTTC.

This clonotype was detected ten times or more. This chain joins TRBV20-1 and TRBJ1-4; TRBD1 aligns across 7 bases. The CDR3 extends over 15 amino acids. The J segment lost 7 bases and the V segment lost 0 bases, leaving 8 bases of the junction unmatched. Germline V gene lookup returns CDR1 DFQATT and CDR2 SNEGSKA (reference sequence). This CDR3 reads CSARDLRGSSEKLFF. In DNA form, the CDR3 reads TGCAGTGCTAGAGATCTCAGGGGGTCGAGTGAAAAACTGTTTTTT.

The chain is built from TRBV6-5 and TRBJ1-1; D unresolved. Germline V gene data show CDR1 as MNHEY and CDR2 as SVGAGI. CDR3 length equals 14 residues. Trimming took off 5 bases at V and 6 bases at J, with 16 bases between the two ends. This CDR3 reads CASSPNGRWAEAFF. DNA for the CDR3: TGTGCCAGCAGTCCGAACGGGCGATGGGCTGAAGCTTTCTTT.

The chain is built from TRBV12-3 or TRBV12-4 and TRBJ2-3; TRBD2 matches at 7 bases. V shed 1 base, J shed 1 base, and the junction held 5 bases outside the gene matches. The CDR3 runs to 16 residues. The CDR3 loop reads CASSLGASGGTDTQYF. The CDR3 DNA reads TGTGCCAGCAGTTTAGGTGCCAGCGGGGGCACAGATACGCAGTATTTT.

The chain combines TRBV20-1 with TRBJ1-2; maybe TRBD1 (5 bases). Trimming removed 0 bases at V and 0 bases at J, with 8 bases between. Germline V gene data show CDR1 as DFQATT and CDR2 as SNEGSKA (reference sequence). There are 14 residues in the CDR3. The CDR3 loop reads CSARDPGTNYGYTF. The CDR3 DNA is TGCAGTGCTAGAGATCCAGGGACTAACTATGGCTACACCTTC.

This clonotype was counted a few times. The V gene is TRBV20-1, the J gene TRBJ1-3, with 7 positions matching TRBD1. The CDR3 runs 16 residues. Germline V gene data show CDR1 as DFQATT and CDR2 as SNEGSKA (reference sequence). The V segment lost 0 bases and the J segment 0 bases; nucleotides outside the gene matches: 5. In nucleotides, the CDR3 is TGCAGTGCTAGAGAGAGGGACAGATACTCTGGAAACACCATATATTTT. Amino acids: CSARERDRYSGNTIYF.

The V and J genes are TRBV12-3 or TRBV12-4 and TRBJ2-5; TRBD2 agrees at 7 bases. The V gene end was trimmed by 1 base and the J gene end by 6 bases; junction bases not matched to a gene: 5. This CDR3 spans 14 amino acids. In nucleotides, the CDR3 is TGTGCCAGCAGTTTAGGGGGACTACGAAAGACCCAGTACTTC. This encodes CASSLGGLRKTQYF.

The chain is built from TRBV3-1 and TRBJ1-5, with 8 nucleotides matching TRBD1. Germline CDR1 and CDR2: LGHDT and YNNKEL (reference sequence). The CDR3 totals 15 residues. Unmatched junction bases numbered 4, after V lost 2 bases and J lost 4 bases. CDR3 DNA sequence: TGTGCCAGCAGCCAAACTGGGACAGGTAATCAGCCCCAGCATTTT. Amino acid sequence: CASSQTGTGNQPQHF.

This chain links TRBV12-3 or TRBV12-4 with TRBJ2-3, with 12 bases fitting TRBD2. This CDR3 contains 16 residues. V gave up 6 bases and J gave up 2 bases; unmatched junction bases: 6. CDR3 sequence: CASSLTSGGFTDTQYF. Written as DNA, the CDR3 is TGTGCCAGCAGCCTGACTAGCGGGGGATTCACAGATACGCAGTATTTT.

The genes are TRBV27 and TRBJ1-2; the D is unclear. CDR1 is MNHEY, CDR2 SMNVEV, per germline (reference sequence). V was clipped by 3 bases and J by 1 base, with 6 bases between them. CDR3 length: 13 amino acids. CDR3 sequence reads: CASSLSRNYGYTF. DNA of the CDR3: TGTGCCAGCAGTTTGAGCCGTAACTATGGCTACACCTTC.

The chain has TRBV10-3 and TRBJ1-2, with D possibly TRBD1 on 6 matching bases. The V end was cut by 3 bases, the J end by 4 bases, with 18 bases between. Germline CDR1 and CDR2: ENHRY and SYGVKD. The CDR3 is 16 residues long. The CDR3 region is CAISDQGLAPFYGYTF. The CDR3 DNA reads TGTGCCATCAGTGATCAGGGGCTGGCTCCCTTCTATGGCTACACCTTC.

CDR3: CSAGHGLAVYNEQFF. The DNA for the CDR3 is TGCAGTGCTGGTCACGGACTAGCGGTCTACAATGAGCAGTTCTTC. The chain recombines TRBV20-1 with TRBJ2-1; 10 bases agree with TRBD2. CDR1 is DFQATT and CDR2 is SNEGSKA in the germline V gene (reference sequence). Trimming cost V 5 bases and J 3 bases; bases outside gene matches: 7. The CDR3 sequence is 15 residues long.

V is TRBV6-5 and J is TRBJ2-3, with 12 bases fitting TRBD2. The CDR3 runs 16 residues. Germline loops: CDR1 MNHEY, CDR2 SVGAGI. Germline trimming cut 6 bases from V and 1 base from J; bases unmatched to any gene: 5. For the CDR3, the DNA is TGTGCCAGCAGCGAGACTAGCGGGGGCGGCACAGATACGCAGTATTTT. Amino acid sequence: CASSETSGGGTDTQYF.

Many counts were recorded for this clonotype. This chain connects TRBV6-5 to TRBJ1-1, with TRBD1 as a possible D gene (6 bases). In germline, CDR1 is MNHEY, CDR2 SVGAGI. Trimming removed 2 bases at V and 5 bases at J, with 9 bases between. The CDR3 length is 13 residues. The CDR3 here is CASSYGGGTEAFF. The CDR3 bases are TGTGCCAGCAGTTACGGAGGGGGGACTGAAGCTTTCTTT.

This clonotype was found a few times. The CDR3 sequence is CASSVDRALNTEAFF. CDR3 nucleotide sequence: TGTGCCAGCAGCGTAGACAGGGCCTTAAACACTGAAGCTTTCTTT. J is TRBJ1-1 and V is TRBV7-2; 7 nucleotides match TRBD1. CDR3 length equals 15 residues. Germline assignment: CDR1 SGHTA and CDR2 FQGNSA. Trimming removed 5 bases from V and 2 bases from J; junction bases left unmatched: 8.

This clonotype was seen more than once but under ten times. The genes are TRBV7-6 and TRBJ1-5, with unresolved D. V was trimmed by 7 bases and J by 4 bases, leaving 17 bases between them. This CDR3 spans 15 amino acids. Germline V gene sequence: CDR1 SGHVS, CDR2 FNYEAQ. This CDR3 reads CASTPGSGWNQPQHF. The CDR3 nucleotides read TGTGCCAGCACCCCGGGAAGCGGCTGGAATCAGCCCCAGCATTTT.

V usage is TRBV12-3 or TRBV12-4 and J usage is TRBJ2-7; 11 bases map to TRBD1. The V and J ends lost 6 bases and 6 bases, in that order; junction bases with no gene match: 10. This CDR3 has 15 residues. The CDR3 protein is CASSAGTGGIAEQYF. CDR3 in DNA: TGTGCCAGCAGCGCGGGGACAGGGGGAATCGCCGAGCAGTACTTC.

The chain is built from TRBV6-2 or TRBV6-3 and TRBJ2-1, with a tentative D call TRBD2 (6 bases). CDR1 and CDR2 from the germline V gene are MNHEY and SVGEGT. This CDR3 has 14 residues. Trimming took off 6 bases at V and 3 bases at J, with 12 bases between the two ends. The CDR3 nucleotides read TGTGCCAGCAGACCCCGACTAGACTACAATGAGCAGTTCTTC. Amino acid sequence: CASRPRLDYNEQFF.

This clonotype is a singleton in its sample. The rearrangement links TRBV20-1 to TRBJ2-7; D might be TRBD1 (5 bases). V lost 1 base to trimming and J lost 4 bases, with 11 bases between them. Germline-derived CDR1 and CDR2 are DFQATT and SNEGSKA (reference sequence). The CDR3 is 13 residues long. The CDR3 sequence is CSARVVQVYEQYF. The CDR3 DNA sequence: TGCAGTGCTAGAGTGGTACAGGTGTACGAGCAGTACTTC.

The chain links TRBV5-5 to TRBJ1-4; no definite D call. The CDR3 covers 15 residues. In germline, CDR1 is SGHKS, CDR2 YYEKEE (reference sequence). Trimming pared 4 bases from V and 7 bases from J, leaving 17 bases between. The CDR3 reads CASSGMRRIGEKLFF. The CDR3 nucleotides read TGTGCCAGCAGCGGCATGAGGAGGATCGGTGAAAAACTGTTTTTT.

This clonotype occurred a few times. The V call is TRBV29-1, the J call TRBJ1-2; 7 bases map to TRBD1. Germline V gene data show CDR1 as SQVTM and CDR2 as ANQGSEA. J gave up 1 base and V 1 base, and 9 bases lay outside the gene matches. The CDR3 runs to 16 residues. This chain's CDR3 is CSVEAEGGDSNYGYTF. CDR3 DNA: TGCAGCGTTGAAGCGGAGGGAGGGGACAGTAACTATGGCTACACCTTC.

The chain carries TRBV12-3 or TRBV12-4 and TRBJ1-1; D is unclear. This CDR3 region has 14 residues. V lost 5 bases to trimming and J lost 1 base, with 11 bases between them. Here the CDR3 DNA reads TGTGCCAGCAGTCTGACGGGCCAGAACACTGAAGCTTTCTTT. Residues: CASSLTGQNTEAFF.

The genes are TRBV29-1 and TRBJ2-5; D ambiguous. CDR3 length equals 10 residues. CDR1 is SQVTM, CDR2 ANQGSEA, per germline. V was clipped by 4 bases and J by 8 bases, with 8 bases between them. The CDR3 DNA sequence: TGCAGCGTTGGTCGGACCACCCAGTACTTC. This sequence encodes CSVGRTTQYF.

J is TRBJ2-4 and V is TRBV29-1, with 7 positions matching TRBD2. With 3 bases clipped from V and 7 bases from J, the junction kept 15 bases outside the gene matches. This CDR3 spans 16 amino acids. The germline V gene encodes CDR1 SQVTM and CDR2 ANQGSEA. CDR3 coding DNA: TGCAGCGTTGACGTCCTTTTAGTCTGGCGGGGGAACATTCAGTACTTC. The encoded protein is CSVDVLLVWRGNIQYF.